This TCR beta chain was sequenced during a study of blood T cell repertoires in COVID-19. Study summary: Material from acute and convalescent COVID-19 was sourced from the United States, Italy and Spain. T cells, B-cell-depleted T cells, or PBMCs supplied cDNA or gDNA.

The CDR3 loop spans 15 amino acids. Germline loops: CDR1 MDHEN, CDR2 SYDVKM. Trimming removed 4 bases at V and 1 base at J, with 13 bases between. Produced via immunoSEQ multiplex PCR; TCRdb's table is partial and in-frame only. The data contain about 120,000 clones, 60% to 80% of them seen just once; the ten biggest clones take up 7.9%. Sequenced material: peripheral blood. The receptor comes from a human donor in a cohort sampled during active COVID-19. This chain uses TRBV28 with TRBJ1-1, with D unresolved. The CDR3 is CASSSSPTRNTEAFF. CDR3 bases: TGTGCCAGCAGTTCGTCTCCCACTAGGAACACTGAAGCTTTCTTT.